This T cell receptor (beta chain) was identified in a study of identical twins. Findings and caveats of the study: Zero-insertion results could be subject to partial confounding by invariant MAIT and iNKT cells.

cDNA carried unique molecular identifiers, and a universal primer site was added by template switching. TCRdb reprocessed the 5' RACE reads via MiXCR and lists one record per CDR3 protein. The sample holds 700,000 to 950,000 distinct CDR3 sequences, about 12% seen once. This clonotype was recorded many times. Its antigen is still unknown. Trimming stripped 4 bases from V and 5 bases from J, with 10 bases between. The CDR3 is 13 residues long. Germline values: CDR1 SGHVS, CDR2 FQNEAQ. A further study also used this sample, focusing on yellow fever vaccine responses in identical twins.

The genes are TRBV7-8 and TRBJ2-3; the D gene is possibly TRBD1 (6 bases). Sequencing input: PBMCs. The TCR was taken from a woman aged 18-29 years in good health. The CDR3 loop is CASSWVGGDTQYF. DNA of the CDR3: TGTGCCAGCAGCTGGGTAGGGGGAGATACGCAGTATTTT.